This T cell receptor beta chain derives from a study of early T cells in non-severe SARS-CoV-2 infection. TCRdb processed the 5' RACE reads anew with MiXCR; each CDR3 protein has one entry. The data hold roughly 66,000 distinct CDR3 sequences, with 8% to 9.5% observed a single time. This TCR was recovered from an adult who was a healthcare worker with PCR-confirmed SARS-CoV-2 infection or an uninfected control (not recorded which). Sequencing was carried out using whole blood.

CDR3 in amino acids: CASSEWDGYTF. The CDR3 DNA is TGTGCCAGCAGTGAGTGGGATGGCTACACCTTC. This chain joins TRBV25-1 and TRBJ1-2, with D hard to call. Germline V gene lookup returns CDR1 MGHDK and CDR2 SYGVNS. The germline V and J ends were trimmed by 3 bases and 6 bases, with 5 bases remaining between them. The CDR3 sequence is 11 residues long.